Listed below are T cell receptor beta chains from one sample, sequenced in a study of OX40 agonist ivuxolimab in advanced cancers. Clones were read by immunoSEQ multiplex PCR, and TCRdb kept only the in-frame ones, dropping some. The sample records over 55,000 clones, approximately 91% being singletons. Sequencing used CD4+ or CD8+ T cells sorted from blood, obtained in a trial of the OX40 agonist ivuxolimab. The receptors shown here come from an adult with an advanced solid tumor such as melanoma, head and neck, liver or kidney cancer. CDR3s include the opening cysteine and the closing phenylalanine or tryptophan. The D gene is left open where the match is weak. The size of a clone is reported for some rows only, either as once, few or many, or as a class for expanded clones.

>TRBV18|TRBJ1-1|-|-
TGTGCCAGCTCACTAGGGGAGAACACTGAAGCTTTCTTT
CASSLGENTEAFF
>TRBV28|TRBJ1-1|-|-
TGTGCCAGCACTTCTTCAGGGGTGACTGAAGCTTTCTTT
CASTSSGVTEAFF
>TRBV19|TRBJ2-7|-|TRBD1
TGTGCCAGTAGTATTCGACAGGGGGTTACAGAGCAGTACTTC
CASSIRQGVTEQYF
>TRBV6-1|TRBJ1-1|-|-
TGTGCCAGCAGTGGAAGGGGTAACACTGAAGCTTTCTTT
CASSGRGNTEAFF
>TRBV5-1|TRBJ2-7|-|-
TGCGCCAGCAGCTTGGGGGGGTTCATCCACGAGCAGTACTTC
CASSLGGFIHEQYF
>TRBV6-1|TRBJ2-7|-|-
TGTGCCAGCAAGGTGTCGGTAGGCGGTGACTACGAGCAGTACTTC
CASKVSVGGDYEQYF
>TRBV11-1|TRBJ1-1|-|-
TGTGCCAGCAGCGGACAGCCGAACACTGAAGCTTTCTTT
CASSGQPNTEAFF
>TRBV30|TRBJ2-1|-|-
TGTGCCTGGAACAGGGACTACAATGAGCAGTTCTTC
CAWNRDYNEQFF
>TRBV6-5|TRBJ2-6|-|-
TGTGCCAGCAGTTTCCTAGGGGGTTCTGGGGCCAACGTCCTGACTTTC
CASSFLGGSGANVLTF
>TRBV27|TRBJ2-1|-|TRBD1
TGTGCCAGCCAGACAGGGGGTTCCTACAATGAGCAGTTCTTC
CASQTGGSYNEQFF
>TRBV28|TRBJ2-5|few|-
TGTGCCAGCAGTTTACCGGTCGGACGACAAGAGACCCAGTACTTC
CASSLPVGRQETQYF
>TRBV7-9|TRBJ1-6|once|-
TGTGCCAGCAGCTTAGGGTCGGGGTCGGGGGGTAATTCACCCCTCCACTTT
CASSLGSGSGGNSPLHF
>TRBV18|TRBJ2-1|-|TRBD2
TGTGCCAGCTCACCATGGACTAGCGGGGGGAGGAATGAGCAGTTCTTC
CASSPWTSGGRNEQFF
>TRBV29-1|TRBJ1-1|-|-
TGCAGCGCCCCCGGACAGTTATGGGATAAAGCTTTCTTT
CSAPGQLWDKAFF
>TRBV2|TRBJ1-1|-|-
TGTGCCAGCAGAACGTTTATGAACACTGAAGCTTTCTTT
CASRTFMNTEAFF
>TRBV5-1|TRBJ2-2|-|TRBD1
TGCGCCAGCAGCTCCGGGACAGGGGGCACCGGGGAGCTGTTTTTT
CASSSGTGGTGELFF
>TRBV4-2|TRBJ1-2|-|-
TGTGCCAGCAGCCAAGACCAGCGGGACGCGCACTATGGCTACACCTTC
CASSQDQRDAHYGYTF
>TRBV30|TRBJ2-7|-|-
TGTGCCTGGAGTTATCAGGAGTTAGGACAGTACTTC
CAWSYQELGQYF
>TRBV6-5|TRBJ2-1|-|-
TGTGCCAGCAAGGGGGGATTCTCCTACAATGAGCAGTTCTTC
CASKGGFSYNEQFF
>TRBV5-1|TRBJ2-7|few|TRBD2
TGCGCCAGCAGCTCGTACCCGGGACTACCCAACTCCTACGAGCAGTACTTC
CASSSYPGLPNSYEQYF
>TRBV4-2|TRBJ2-7|-|TRBD2
TGTGCCAGCAGCCGAGGGACTAGCGGCGATTACGAGCAGTACTTC
CASSRGTSGDYEQYF
>TRBV9|TRBJ2-7|-|-
TGTGCCAGCAGCGTATTACGGCAGTTAGGGCTCCAATACCCCTACGAGCAGTACTTC
CASSVLRQLGLQYPYEQYF
>TRBV14|TRBJ1-1|-|-
TGTGCCAGCAGCAATTCAGCGGGGACTGAAGCTTTCTTT
CASSNSAGTEAFF
>TRBV5-4|TRBJ2-1|-|-
TGTGCCAGCAACGGGGACGGTCTCAATGAGCAGTTCTTC
CASNGDGLNEQFF
>TRBV12-5|TRBJ1-5|-|-
TGTGCTAGTGGTTTGGTACGTGGAGATAGCAATCAGCCCCAGCATTTT
CASGLVRGDSNQPQHF
>TRBV27|TRBJ2-1|once|TRBD2
TGTGCCAGCAGCCGGACGACTTTTAGCGGGAGGGCCCTCAATGAGCAGTTCTTC
CASSRTTFSGRALNEQFF
>TRBV6-1|TRBJ2-7|-|-
TGTGCCAGCCTCTCCCAGACCTCCTCCTACGAGCAGTACTTC
CASLSQTSSYEQYF
>TRBV7-3|TRBJ1-1|-|TRBD1
TGTGCCAGCAGCTTTACAGGGGAGAACACTGAAGCTTTCTTT
CASSFTGENTEAFF
>TRBV7-8|TRBJ2-7|-|-
TGTGCCAGCAGCTTAGCGATGGGGAGGCACGTCCCCTACGAGCAGTACTTC
CASSLAMGRHVPYEQYF
>TRBV7-6|TRBJ2-3|few|-
TGTGCCAGCAGCTTAGTCCGGGGGTCTAGCACAGATACGCAGTATTTT
CASSLVRGSSTDTQYF
>TRBV5-1|TRBJ2-7|-|TRBD2
TGCGCCAGCAGACTAGCGCCGATACGAGACTACGAGCAGTACTTC
CASRLAPIRDYEQYF
>TRBV4-2|TRBJ2-3|-|TRBD2
TGTGCCAGCAGCCCCCCAAGCGGGAGATGGACAGATACGCAGTATTTT
CASSPPSGRWTDTQYF
>TRBV10-3|TRBJ2-5|-|TRBD2
TGTGCCATCAGTGATTATAGCGGGGGGACCAGGGAGACCCAGTACTTC
CAISDYSGGTRETQYF
>TRBV5-8|TRBJ1-5|-|TRBD1
TGTGCCAGCAGCTGGGGGGGGACAGGTAATCAGCCCCAGCATTTT
CASSWGGTGNQPQHF
>TRBV5-1|TRBJ2-7|-|-
TGCGCCAGCAGCTTGCCGGGGGCCTACGAGCAGTACTTC
CASSLPGAYEQYF
>TRBV2|TRBJ1-2|-|-
TGTGCCAGCATGAGTCAGGGCAACTATGGCTACACCTTC
CASMSQGNYGYTF
>TRBV5-1|TRBJ1-3|once|-
TGCGCCAGCAGCTTGGCCGGGGGGCCCATCTCTGGAAACACCATATATTTT
CASSLAGGPISGNTIYF
>TRBV5-5|TRBJ1-5|-|TRBD1
TGTGCCAGCAGCTTGGAGGTGACAGGGGTTTATCAGCCCCAGCATTTT
CASSLEVTGVYQPQHF
>TRBV5-1|TRBJ1-4|-|-
TGCGCCAGCAGCTCCACAGGGAGGACGACTAATGAAAAACTGTTTTTT
CASSSTGRTTNEKLFF
>TRBV11-2|TRBJ2-1|few|-
TGTGCCAGCAGCTTAGATCGACAGGTCTACAATGAGCAGTTCTTC
CASSLDRQVYNEQFF
>TRBV5-1|TRBJ2-5|-|TRBD2
TGCGCCAGCAGCTTGGGGACTAGCGAAGAGACCCAGTACTTC
CASSLGTSEETQYF
>TRBV29-1|TRBJ1-1|once|TRBD1
TGCAGCTCTTCCTCGACCGGGACAGGGGACATGAACACTGAAGCTTTCTTT
CSSSSTGTGDMNTEAFF
>TRBV29-1|TRBJ2-1|-|-
TGCAGCGTTGAAGAAACCGGGGTGGGGACATATGAGCAGTTCTTC
CSVEETGVGTYEQFF
>TRBV4-1|TRBJ1-1|-|-
TGCGCCAGCAGCCAAGCAGGGATCACTCGTCCTACTGAAGCTTTCTTT
CASSQAGITRPTEAFF
>TRBV6-5|TRBJ1-6|-|TRBD1
TGTGCCAGCAGTTACTTCGGGGACAGATCACCCCTCCACTTT
CASSYFGDRSPLHF
>TRBV29-1|TRBJ2-3|-|TRBD2
TGCAGCGTGGGTCTGGCGGGGGGGTCGGGTGGCACAGATACGCAGTATTTT
CSVGLAGGSGGTDTQYF
>TRBV7-6|TRBJ1-1|-|-
TGTGCCAGCAGCCCACAGGAAAACACTGAAGCTTTCTTT
CASSPQENTEAFF
>TRBV15|TRBJ2-3|-|-
TGTGCCACCAGTCGGTCTATGGGTACAGATACGCAGTATTTT
CATSRSMGTDTQYF
>TRBV6-5|TRBJ1-2|-|-
TGTGCCAGCAGTTACGTAGGGCCGGAAAGGGGCTACACCTTC
CASSYVGPERGYTF
>TRBV30|TRBJ1-2|once|TRBD1
TGTGCCTGGATTGGGACAGGGAACTATGGCTACACCTTC
CAWIGTGNYGYTF
>TRBV2|TRBJ2-2|few|-
TGTGCCAGCAGTTGGCGATCTAGCACCGGGGAGCTGTTTTTT
CASSWRSSTGELFF
>TRBV4-3|TRBJ2-7|-|TRBD2
TGCGCCAGCAGCCAAGATCTGGGGGGGTCGGTTTACGAGCAGTACTTC
CASSQDLGGSVYEQYF
>TRBV10-3|TRBJ2-1|-|TRBD1
TGTGCCATCAGTAGGACAGGGTCCTACAATGAGCAGTTCTTC
CAISRTGSYNEQFF